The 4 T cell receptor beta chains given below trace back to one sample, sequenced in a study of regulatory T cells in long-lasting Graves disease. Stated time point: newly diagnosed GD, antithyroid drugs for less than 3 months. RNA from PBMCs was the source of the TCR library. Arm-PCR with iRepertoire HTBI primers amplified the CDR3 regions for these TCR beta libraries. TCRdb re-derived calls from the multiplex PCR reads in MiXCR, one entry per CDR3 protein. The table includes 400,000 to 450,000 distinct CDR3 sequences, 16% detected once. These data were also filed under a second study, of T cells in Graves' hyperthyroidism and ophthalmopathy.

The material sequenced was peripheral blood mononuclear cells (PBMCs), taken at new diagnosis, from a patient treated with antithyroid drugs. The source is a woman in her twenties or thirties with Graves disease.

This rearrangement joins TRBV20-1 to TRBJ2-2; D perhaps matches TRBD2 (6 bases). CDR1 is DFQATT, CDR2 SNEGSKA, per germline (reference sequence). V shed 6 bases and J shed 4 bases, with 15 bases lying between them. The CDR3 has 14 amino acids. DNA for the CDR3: TGCAGTGCCGGCGGGACTGCTCTCACCGGGGAGCTGTTTTTT. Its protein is CSAGGTALTGELFF.

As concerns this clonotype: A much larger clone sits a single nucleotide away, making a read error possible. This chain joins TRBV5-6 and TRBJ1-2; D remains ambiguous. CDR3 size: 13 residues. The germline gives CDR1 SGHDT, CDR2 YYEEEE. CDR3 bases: TGCGCCAGCAGCTTGGAGGGTGACTATGGCTACACCTTC. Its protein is CASSLEGDYGYTF.

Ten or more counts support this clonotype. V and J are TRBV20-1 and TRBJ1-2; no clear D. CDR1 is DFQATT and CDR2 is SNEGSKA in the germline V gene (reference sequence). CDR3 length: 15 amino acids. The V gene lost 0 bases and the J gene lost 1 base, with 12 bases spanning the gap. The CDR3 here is CSARDRGLLNYGYTF. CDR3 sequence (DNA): TGCAGTGCTAGAGATCGCGGGTTACTTAACTATGGCTACACCTTC.

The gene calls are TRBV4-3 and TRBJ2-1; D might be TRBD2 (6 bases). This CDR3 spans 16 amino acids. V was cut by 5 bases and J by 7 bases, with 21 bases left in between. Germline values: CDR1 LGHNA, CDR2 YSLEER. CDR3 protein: CASSKQSSGFTNEQFF. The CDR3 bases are TGCGCCAGCAGCAAGCAGTCCAGCGGGTTCACGAATGAGCAGTTCTTC.